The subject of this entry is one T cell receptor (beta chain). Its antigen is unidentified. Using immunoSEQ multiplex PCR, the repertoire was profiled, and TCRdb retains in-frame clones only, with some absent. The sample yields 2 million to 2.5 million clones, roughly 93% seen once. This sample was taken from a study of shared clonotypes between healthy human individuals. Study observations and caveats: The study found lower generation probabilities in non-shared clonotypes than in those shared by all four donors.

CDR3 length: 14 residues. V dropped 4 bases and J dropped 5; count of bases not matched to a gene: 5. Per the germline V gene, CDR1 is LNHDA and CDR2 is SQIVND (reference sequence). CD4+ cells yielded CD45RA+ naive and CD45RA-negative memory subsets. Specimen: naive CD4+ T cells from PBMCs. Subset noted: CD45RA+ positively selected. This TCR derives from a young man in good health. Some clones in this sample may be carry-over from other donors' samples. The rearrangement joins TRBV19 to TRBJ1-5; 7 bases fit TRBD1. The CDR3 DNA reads TGTGCCAGTAGTACTCGACAGGGATATCAGCCCCAGCATTTT. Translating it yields CASSTRQGYQPQHF.